The 19 T cell receptor beta chains in this list originate from one sample, sequenced in a study of T cell responses to AZD1222 COVID-19 vaccine. Measured with immunoSEQ multiplex PCR; TCRdb has only the in-frame clones, and not every one. The data show tens of thousands of clones, less than 85% seen once. The sample consisted of peripheral blood, taken on day 0 of AZD1222 vaccination. These TCRs come from an adult in good health.

This chain's CDR3 is CASNGTPSGTRNSPLHF. Here the CDR3 DNA reads TGTGCCAGCAATGGGACCCCATCCGGGACAAGAAATTCACCCCTCCACTTT. This rearrangement joins TRBV28 to TRBJ1-6; the D gene is possibly TRBD1 (6 bases). The CDR3 is 17 residues long. Trimming pared 7 bases from V and 7 bases from J, leaving 23 bases between. Germline assignment: CDR1 MDHEN and CDR2 SYDVKM.

This clone was seen once. The chain links TRBV11-2 to TRBJ1-6; 10 bases are a match to TRBD1. J was trimmed by 6 bases and V by 5 bases; bases with no gene match: 7. CDR3 size: 16 residues. Germline V CDR1 and CDR2: SGHAT, FQNNGV. CDR3 in DNA: TGTGCCAGCAGCCCCCGGACAGGGGGAACTAATTCACCCCTCCACTTT. Protein: CASSPRTGGTNSPLHF.

This clone was picked up a small number of times. The DNA of the CDR3 is TGTGCCAGCAGCATGGGACAGGATAATCAGCCCCAGCATTTT. This sequence encodes CASSMGQDNQPQHF. This chain connects TRBV3-1 (or the pseudogene TRBV3-2) to TRBJ1-5; 8 bases map to TRBD1. J lost 4 bases, V lost 5 bases, and 4 bases had no gene match. CDR1 LGHDT and CDR2 YNNKEL come from the germline V gene (reference sequence). The CDR3 has 14 amino acids.

This chain uses TRBV7-9 with TRBJ1-1, with 9 positions matching TRBD1. The V gene end was trimmed by 3 bases and the J gene end by 7 bases; junction bases not matched to a gene: 3. The germline V gene has CDR1 SEHNR and CDR2 FQNEAQ (reference sequence). This CDR3 has 13 amino acids. The CDR3 nucleotides are TGTGCCAGCAGCTTCGGACAGGGGCTTGAAGCTTTCTTT. Protein product: CASSFGQGLEAFF. Variable domain in full (rest from reference TRBV7-9 and TRBJ1-1): DTGVSQNPRHKITKRGQNVTFRCDPISEHNRLYWYRQTLGQGPEFLTYFQNEAQLEKSRLLSDRFSAERPKGSFSTLEIQRTEQGDSAMYLCASSFGQGLEAFFGQGTRLTVV.

The genes are TRBV18 and TRBJ2-7; tentative D call: TRBD2 (6 bases). Trimming removed 2 bases at V and 5 bases at J, with 13 bases between. This CDR3 region has 14 residues. Germline CDR1 and CDR2: KGHSH and LQKENI. CDR3 DNA: TGTGCCAGCTCACCAGGCGGGACGGTAAACGAGCAGTACTTC. Translating gives CASSPGGTVNEQYF.

CDR3 protein: CASSEMYEQYF. CDR3 DNA: TGTGCCAGCAGTGAAATGTACGAGCAGTACTTC. V is TRBV2 and J is TRBJ2-7; D is ambiguous. The CDR3 covers 11 residues. Trimming cost V 2 bases and J 4 bases, with 3 bases left between them. CDR1 SNHLY and CDR2 FYNNEI come from the germline V gene.

This clone was observed a few times. The CDR3: CASSPKVRTGVEAFF. Written as DNA, the CDR3 is TGTGCCAGCAGCCCCAAAGTTCGGACAGGGGTTGAAGCTTTCTTT. V usage is TRBV7-9 and J usage is TRBJ1-1; TRBD1 agrees at 9 bases. Germline V CDR1 and CDR2: SEHNR, FQNEAQ (reference sequence). The V segment lost 5 bases and the J segment 7 bases; nucleotides outside the gene matches: 11. The CDR3 runs to 15 residues.

The CDR3 protein is CASSRRTSGEETQYF. The CDR3 DNA reads TGTGCCAGCAGTCGCCGGACTAGCGGGGAAGAGACCCAGTACTTC. The gene calls are TRBV28 and TRBJ2-5; 12 bases align to TRBD2. This CDR3 comprises 15 residues. Germline V lookup: CDR1 MDHEN, CDR2 SYDVKM. Trimming cost V 5 bases and J 3 bases; bases outside gene matches: 4. The full variable domain, with the rest looked up from reference TRBV28 and TRBJ2-5, is DVKVTQSSRYLVKRTGEKVFLECVQDMDHENMFWYRQDPGLGLRLIYFSYDVKMKEKGDIPEGYSVSREKKERFSLILESASTNQTSMYLCASSRRTSGEETQYFGPGTRLLVL.

This clone turned up a few times. V and J are TRBV18 and TRBJ1-2; D gene unclear. The CDR3 contains 13 residues. The germline gives CDR1 KGHSH, CDR2 LQKENI. Trimming stripped 3 bases from V and 3 bases from J, with 8 bases between. DNA for the CDR3: TGTGCCAGCTCACCTGACATCGACTATGGCTACACCTTC. Translating gives CASSPDIDYGYTF.

The chain carries TRBV7-2 and TRBJ1-6; D is ambiguous. Trimming removed 1 base from V and 10 bases from J, with 8 bases in between. Per the germline V gene, CDR1 is SGHTA and CDR2 is FQGNSA. The CDR3 runs 13 residues. The CDR3: CASSLVPGSPLHF. The CDR3 DNA reads TGTGCCAGCAGCTTAGTTCCGGGATCACCCCTCCACTTT.

The chain employs TRBV5-4 and TRBJ2-5; 8 bases map to TRBD2. CDR1 and CDR2 from the germline V gene are SGHNT and YYREEE (reference sequence). CDR3 length: 15 amino acids. Trimming at V came to 3 bases and at J to 3 bases, leaving 7 bases not matched to a gene. The CDR3 here is CASSSEISGEETQYF. CDR3 coding DNA: TGTGCCAGCAGCTCCGAAATTAGCGGGGAAGAGACCCAGTACTTC.

This clone was seen a handful of times. V and J are TRBV6-4 and TRBJ1-2, with TRBD1 matching 11 bases. In germline, CDR1 is MRHNA, CDR2 SNTAGT. CDR3 length equals 18 residues. V lost 5 bases to trimming and J lost 8 bases; unmatched junction nucleotides: 19. This CDR3 reads CASSRSPIPGQGVRGYTF. The CDR3 DNA reads as TGTGCCAGCAGTCGCTCGCCGATACCGGGACAGGGGGTTCGCGGCTACACCTTC.

The J gene is TRBJ1-5, the V gene TRBV12-3 or TRBV12-4; the D is unclear. CDR3 length: 13 amino acids. Trimming pared 2 bases from V and 6 bases from J, leaving 8 bases between. The CDR3 is CASSLRESQPQHF. The CDR3 nucleotides read TGTGCCAGCAGTTTACGGGAGAGTCAGCCCCAGCATTTT.

This clone occurred once. This sequence joins TRBV2 and TRBJ1-2; a weak D match, TRBD1 (6 bases). V shed 6 bases and J shed 9 bases, with 11 bases lying between them. CDR1 and CDR2 from the germline V gene are SNHLY and FYNNEI. The CDR3 consists of 11 residues. CDR3 sequence: CASRAGDSYTF. Here the CDR3 DNA reads TGTGCCAGCAGGGCAGGGGATAGCTACACCTTC.

The rearrangement joins TRBV30 to TRBJ2-6, with D possibly being TRBD2 (6 bases). Germline CDR1 is GTSNPN and CDR2 is SVGIG (reference sequence). The CDR3 spans 15 residues. This chain's CDR3 is CACPGLFSGANVLTF. The DNA for the CDR3 is TGTGCTTGTCCGGGACTCTTCTCTGGGGCCAACGTCCTGACTTTC.

The rearrangement joins TRBV10-2 to TRBJ1-1; no definite D call. The CDR3 totals 12 residues. Trimming cost V 8 bases and J 1 base, with 8 bases left between them. Looked up from germline, CDR1 is WSHSY and CDR2 is SAAADI. The DNA for the CDR3 is TGCGCCAGCGCTCACGGGAACACTGAAGCTTTCTTT. Its protein is CASAHGNTEAFF.

The chain carries TRBV4-3 and TRBJ2-5; the D is unclear. With 10 bases removed from V and 2 bases from J, the gap between germline ends came to 8 bases. The V gene's germline CDR1 is LGHNA and CDR2 YSLEER. The CDR3 sequence is 11 residues long. The DNA of the CDR3 is TGCGCCAAGGACCTACAAGAGACCCAGTACTTC. Amino acid sequence: CAKDLQETQYF.

This chain joins TRBV27 and TRBJ2-7, with D uncertain. The CDR3 is 13 amino acids. Trimming left V 4 bases short and J 2 bases short, with 9 bases between. The germline V gene encodes CDR1 MNHEY and CDR2 SMNVEV (reference sequence). The CDR3 coding sequence is TGTGCCAGCAGTTGGGGAAATACCTACGAGCAGTACTTC. It is translated as CASSWGNTYEQYF.

The chain joins TRBV6-6 to TRBJ2-3; 10 nucleotides line up with TRBD2. Germline V lookup: CDR1 MNHNY, CDR2 SVGAGI (reference sequence). This CDR3 comprises 15 residues. V shed 10 bases and J 2 bases; nucleotides not matched to a gene: 9. Here the CDR3 DNA reads TGTGCCACCCGGGGTAGCGGGGGGTTCACAGATACGCAGTATTTT. It is translated as CATRGSGGFTDTQYF.